Sequencing of this T cell receptor beta chain was carried out in a study of control samples from healthy donors and cancer patients. Data came from immunoSEQ multiplex PCR; TCRdb stores just in-frame clones and leaves some out. This table has some 120,000 clones, 85% to 90% appearing once. The germline V and J ends were trimmed by 4 bases and 2 bases, with 12 bases remaining between them. This CDR3 comprises 15 residues. The germline gives CDR1 LGHNA, CDR2 YNFKEQ. This sequence originates from a woman aged 50 to 60 with colorectal cancer. J is TRBJ1-3 and V is TRBV4-2; a possible D gene is TRBD1 (5 bases). The material sequenced was PBMCs. The CDR3 is CASSPTGVTGNTIYF. Written as DNA, the CDR3 is TGTGCCAGCAGCCCAACGGGGGTGACTGGAAACACCATATATTTT.